The clone carrying this TCR beta chain was observed a few times. Its cognate antigen is unknown. TCRdb analysed the PCR reads with MiXCR anew, one entry per CDR3 protein. Of some 590,000 distinct CDR3 sequences listed, less than 30% were seen once; the top ten hold 0.75% to 0.8%. These data originate in a study of molecular identifiers for immune sequencing clone quantification. Study outcomes and limitations: Clones above 20 RNA copies contained over 99% of effector molecules and under 1% of naive molecules. Detection of one spiked Jurkat cell's TCR RNA reportedly worked in about a million naive cells.

The CDR3 runs to 15 residues. V trimming: 5 bases; J trimming: 8 bases; junction bases outside the gene matches: 3. CDR1 and CDR2 (germline): SGHTA, FQGTGA. Source material for naive CD8 libraries was roughly 17,000 to 1,100,000 sorted cells, with 10%, 30% or 50% RNA. The sorting of naive CD8 T cells used the CD8+CD4-CCR7+CD45RA+ phenotype. The sequence was obtained from a human donor in good health. Some libraries in this study had Jurkat cell RNA spiked in. This chain joins TRBV7-3 and TRBJ2-1, with 16 bases aligning to TRBD2. Sequenced: naive CD8+ T cells from blood, with Jurkat cell RNA spiked in. Noted subset: FACS-sorted CD8+CD4-CCR7+CD45RA+ naive T cells. The CDR3 sequence: CASSIGTSGRDEQFF. The CDR3 bases are TGTGCCAGCAGCATCGGGACTAGCGGGAGGGATGAGCAGTTCTTC.